Shown below are 24 T cell receptor beta chains from a single sample sequenced in a study of breast tumors, draining lymph nodes, adjacent tissues. From the multiplex PCR reads, TCRdb called clonotypes with MiXCR, one entry per CDR3 protein. Of under 110,000 distinct CDR3 sequences in the sample, 30% were seen once. Axillary draining lymph nodes of breast cancer patients supplied the node samples. Sequencing used axillary lymph node tissue. These receptors all come from a female donor with breast cancer. Some clones in this sample may be carry-over from other donors' samples.

Ten or more counts support this clonotype. The rearrangement joins TRBV5-5 to TRBJ1-2; possible D gene TRBD1, 6 bases. CDR3 length: 15 residues. Trimming cost V 5 bases and J 1 base, with 15 bases left between them. Germline lookup yields CDR1 SGHKS and CDR2 YYEKEE (reference sequence). The CDR3 DNA reads TGTGCCAGCAGTCTCGGGACACCTTTTAACTATGGCTACACCTTC. Translating it yields CASSLGTPFNYGYTF.

The chain has TRBV11-2 and TRBJ2-3, with a weak D call TRBD1 (6 bases). This CDR3 contains 17 residues. The germline V gene encodes CDR1 SGHAT and CDR2 FQNNGV. The V end was cut by 3 bases, the J end by 5 bases, with 21 bases between. This CDR3 reads CASSFGQGPQGVDTQYF. CDR3 bases: TGTGCCAGCAGCTTTGGGCAGGGCCCACAGGGAGTAGATACGCAGTATTTT.

This clonotype was counted at least ten times. The chain joins TRBV9 to TRBJ2-3; 10 bases match TRBD2. V lost 0 bases, J lost 4 bases, and 2 bases stayed unmatched. CDR1 is SGDLS, CDR2 YYNGEE, per germline. There are 15 residues in the CDR3. The CDR3 DNA reads as TGTGCCAGCAGCGTAGTAGCGGGAGGAGCAGATACGCAGTATTTT. Translating it yields CASSVVAGGADTQYF.

This clonotype was picked up many times. The chain employs TRBV20-1 and TRBJ1-2; 8 bases are shared with TRBD1. Germline V gene lookup returns CDR1 DFQATT and CDR2 SNEGSKA (reference sequence). Losses at the gene ends were 4 bases for V and 6 bases for J; bases not matched to a gene: 7. This CDR3 region has 13 residues. As DNA, the CDR3 is TGCAGTGCTACCGGGACAGGACATGATGGCTACACCTTC. Amino acids: CSATGTGHDGYTF.

The chain couples TRBV7-3 to TRBJ2-1; a weak D match, TRBD1 (6 bases). Trimming shortened V by 0 bases and J by 5 bases, and 14 bases separated the two germline ends. The CDR3 length is 16 residues. The germline gives CDR1 SGHTA, CDR2 FQGTGA. CDR3 loop: CASSLTPGESHNEQFF. The DNA of the CDR3 is TGTGCCAGCAGCTTAACCCCAGGGGAAAGTCACAATGAGCAGTTCTTC.

To note about this clonotype: This may arise from a read error, as a much more abundant clone is one base away. The V and J genes are TRBV6-2 or TRBV6-3 and TRBJ2-3; D gene uncertain. The better agreement between TRBJ1-5 and the DNA end casts doubt on the J call. Germline CDR1 reads MNHEY; CDR2 reads SVGEGT. This CDR3 is 11 amino acids long. CDR3 in DNA: TGTGCCAGCAGTTACAGCGCTACGCAGCATTTT. Translating gives CASSYSATQHF.

Many counts were recorded for this clonotype. V is TRBV30 and J is TRBJ2-7; TRBD2 agrees at 8 bases. The CDR3 covers 17 residues. CDR1 is GTSNPN and CDR2 is SVGIG in the germline V gene (reference sequence). V trimming: 3 bases; J trimming: 0 bases; junction bases outside the gene matches: 13. The CDR3 reads CAWRHPLQRESSYEQYF. Here the CDR3 DNA reads TGTGCCTGGAGGCATCCTCTCCAGCGGGAGTCCTCCTACGAGCAGTACTTC.

This clonotype has ten or more counts. The CDR3 nucleotides read TGTGCCAGCGAGGGGGATAGCAATCAGCCCCAGCATTTT. Residues: CASEGDSNQPQHF. This sequence joins TRBV28 and TRBJ1-5; a weak D match, TRBD1 (6 bases). V was pared by 8 bases and J by 0 bases, with 8 bases between. CDR3 length: 13 amino acids. Germline V gene lookup returns CDR1 MDHEN and CDR2 SYDVKM. The variable domain in full, with the rest retrieved from reference TRBV28 and TRBJ1-5, is DVKVTQSSRYLVKRTGEKVFLECVQDMDHENMFWYRQDPGLGLRLIYFSYDVKMKEKGDIPEGYSVSREKKERFSLILESASTNQTSMYLCASEGDSNQPQHFGDGTRLSIL.

This clonotype was seen repeatedly, ten times or more. V and J are TRBV7-8 and TRBJ2-7, with D hard to call. V lost 2 bases, J lost 0 bases, and 5 bases lay in between. The CDR3 consists of 13 residues. CDR1 is SGHVS and CDR2 is FQNEAQ in the germline V gene. The DNA for the CDR3 is TGTGCCAGCAGCTTACTAAACTCCTACGAGCAGTACTTC. Its protein is CASSLLNSYEQYF.

Ten or more counts support this clonotype. At one end the junction does not follow the germline gene, possibly because of a read error. The gene calls are TRBV6-7 and TRBJ2-3; no clear D gene. TRBV6-7 is sorted into the ORF group, with uncertain function. The CDR3 has 16 residues. This chain's CDR3 is CASSHSELSFTDTQYF. The CDR3 DNA reads as TGTGCCAGCAGTCACTCGGAGCTTTCCTTCACAGATACGCAGTATTTT.

Many counts were recorded for this clonotype. V is TRBV10-1 and J is TRBJ2-7; D is perhaps TRBD1 (6 bases). Germline assignment: CDR1 WNHNN and CDR2 SYGVQD (reference sequence). The V end lost 0 bases, the J end lost 0 bases, and 6 bases lay between the germline ends. CDR3 length equals 14 residues. The CDR3 sequence is CASSESRGSYEQYF. The CDR3 coding sequence is TGCGCCAGCAGTGAGTCCAGGGGCTCCTACGAGCAGTACTTC.

The genes are TRBV5-1 and TRBJ2-1; 9 nucleotides align to TRBD2. Germline lookup yields CDR1 SGHRS and CDR2 YFSETQ. CDR3 length: 13 residues. Unmatched junction bases numbered 7, after V lost 5 bases and J lost 10 bases. The CDR3 loop reads CASRASGIGEQFF. CDR3 DNA sequence: TGCGCCAGCAGGGCTAGCGGGATCGGGGAGCAGTTCTTC.

This clonotype was counted many times. This could be a read error, since a much larger clone is one nucleotide away. The chain combines TRBV7-3 with TRBJ2-3; 7 nucleotides line up with TRBD1. The CDR3 runs to 17 residues. Germline lookup yields CDR1 SGHTA and CDR2 FQGTGA. The CDR3 sequence is CASSLISPLEGTDPQYF. CDR3 in DNA: TGTGCCAGCAGCTTAATTTCCCCACTAGAAGGGACAGATCCGCAGTATTTT.

V usage is TRBV9 and J usage is TRBJ2-1; 11 bases agree with TRBD2. The CDR3 is made up of 17 amino acids. The germline V gene encodes CDR1 SGDLS and CDR2 YYNGEE. V shed 3 bases, J shed 0 bases, and the junction held 5 bases outside the gene matches. CDR3 loop: CASSAGLAALSYNEQFF. The DNA for the CDR3 is TGTGCCAGCAGCGCGGGACTAGCGGCCCTCTCCTACAATGAGCAGTTCTTC.

The chain uses TRBV13 and TRBJ1-3; D gene ambiguous. The CDR3 is 14 residues long. V was pared by 2 bases and J by 1 base, with 6 bases between. Germline V gives CDR1 PRHDT, CDR2 FYEKMQ (reference sequence). The CDR3 loop reads CASSLPASGNTIYF. DNA of the CDR3: TGTGCCAGCAGCTTACCAGCATCTGGAAACACCATATATTTT.

This clonotype turned up a few times. The genes are TRBV5-1 and TRBJ1-1; possibly TRBD1 for D (6 bases). V was pared by 7 bases and J by 0 bases, with 22 bases between. The CDR3 has 17 residues. CDR1 and CDR2 (germline): SGHRS, YFSETQ. For the CDR3, the DNA is TGCGCCAGCTACTTCAGGGAAGGGGGGAGAATGAACACTGAAGCTTTCTTT. This translates into CASYFREGGRMNTEAFF.

As for this clonotype: A read error may explain this, as a much larger clone is one base away. Likely a read error: the CDR3 ends without its conserved phenylalanine or tryptophan. V gene TRBV9 combines with J gene TRBJ2-1; D is unresolved. There are 13 residues in the CDR3. In germline, CDR1 is SGDLS, CDR2 YYNGEE. The ends were cut back, 0 bases at V and 5 bases at J, with 6 bases in the middle. The CDR3 DNA reads as TGTGCCAGCAGCGTAGCACTAAACAATGAGCAGTTCTCC. Translated, it gives CASSVALNNEQFS.

This clonotype was recorded many times. The rearrangement joins TRBV6-2 or TRBV6-3 to TRBJ1-6; D may be TRBD1 (5 bases). V dropped 10 bases and J dropped 4 bases, with 14 bases sitting between them. The germline gives CDR1 MNHEY, CDR2 SVGEGT. This CDR3 contains 14 residues. This chain's CDR3 is CATLNRIYNSPLHF. CDR3 nucleotides: TGTGCCACCCTAAACAGGATTTATAATTCACCCCTCCACTTT.

This chain links TRBV7-9 with TRBJ1-1; 7 bases align to TRBD1. J lost 11 bases, V lost 0 bases, and 6 bases had no gene match. The CDR3 is 13 amino acids. Germline CDR1 reads SEHNR; CDR2 reads FQNEAQ (reference sequence). The CDR3 is CASSLALGGEAFF. CDR3 coding DNA: TGTGCCAGCAGCTTAGCGCTAGGGGGCGAGGCTTTCTTT.

This chain joins TRBV20-1 and TRBJ1-5; no clear D gene. This CDR3 contains 16 residues. With 0 bases removed from V and 5 bases from J, the gap between germline ends came to 17 bases. CDR1 DFQATT and CDR2 SNEGSKA come from the germline V gene (reference sequence). The CDR3 DNA reads as TGCAGTGCTAGAGACCCCGGAGAGGGAGCTTATCAGCCCCAGCATTTT. Amino acids: CSARDPGEGAYQPQHF.

As for this clonotype: The CDR3 ends on some other residue instead of the conserved phenylalanine or tryptophan, so this is likely a read error. The rearrangement links TRBV29-1 to TRBJ2-3; 11 bases are a match to TRBD1. V shed 6 bases, J shed 1 base, and the junction held 12 bases outside the gene matches. The CDR3 is 17 residues long. The V gene's germline CDR1 is SQVTM and CDR2 ANQGSEA. CDR3 loop: CSVAGTGGIRGTDTQYL. The CDR3 DNA sequence: TGCAGCGTAGCCGGGACAGGGGGGATTCGGGGCACAGATACGCAGTATCTT.

This clonotype was seen ten or more times. The chain combines TRBV24-1 with TRBJ2-5; 9 nucleotides line up with TRBD2. The ends lost 5 bases at V and 9 bases at J; junction bases unmatched: 15. The CDR3 loop spans 16 amino acids. Germline lookup yields CDR1 KGHDR and CDR2 SFDVKD. The chain's CDR3 is CATSAPAGLAPGAQYF. DNA for the CDR3: TGTGCCACCAGTGCTCCGGCGGGACTAGCACCAGGGGCCCAGTACTTC.

This clonotype was counted ten times or more. The chain employs TRBV2 and TRBJ2-1; TRBD2 might be the D (5 bases). The germline V gene encodes CDR1 SNHLY and CDR2 FYNNEI. CDR3 length equals 14 residues. V lost 10 bases and J 0 bases, leaving 13 bases between the germline ends. The CDR3 sequence is CANAKRSSYNEQFF. Here the CDR3 DNA reads TGTGCCAACGCGAAGCGGAGCTCCTACAATGAGCAGTTCTTC.

This clonotype was counted only a few times. The chain is built from TRBV6-5 and TRBJ2-1; 9 bases align to TRBD2. The germline V gene encodes CDR1 MNHEY and CDR2 SVGAGI. V gave up 1 base and J gave up 6 bases; unmatched junction bases: 10. CDR3 length: 17 residues. This CDR3 reads CASSYWRGGPGRNEQFF. The DNA of the CDR3 is TGTGCCAGCAGTTACTGGCGGGGGGGGCCGGGGCGCAATGAGCAGTTCTTC.